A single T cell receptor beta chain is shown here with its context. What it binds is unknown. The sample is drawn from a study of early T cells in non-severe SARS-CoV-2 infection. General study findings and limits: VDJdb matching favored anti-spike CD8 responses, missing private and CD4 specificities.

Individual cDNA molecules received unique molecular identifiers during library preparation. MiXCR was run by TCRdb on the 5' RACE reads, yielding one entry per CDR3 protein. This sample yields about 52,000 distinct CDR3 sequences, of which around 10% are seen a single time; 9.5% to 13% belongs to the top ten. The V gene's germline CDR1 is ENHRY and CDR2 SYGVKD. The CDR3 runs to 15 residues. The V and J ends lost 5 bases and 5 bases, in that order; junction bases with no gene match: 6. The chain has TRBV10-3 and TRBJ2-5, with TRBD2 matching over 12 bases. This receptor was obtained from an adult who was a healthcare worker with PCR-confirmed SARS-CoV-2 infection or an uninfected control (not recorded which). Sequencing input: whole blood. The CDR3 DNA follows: TGTGCCATCAGTTTGACTAGCGGGAGCGGGGAGACCCAGTACTTC. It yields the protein CAISLTSGSGETQYF.